The present T cell receptor (beta chain) was sequenced within a study of blood T cells in healthy people across ages. This clonotype was recorded a few times. Its target is not known. Trimming took 7 bases from V and 7 from J; bases not matched to a gene: 6. CDR3 length: 12 amino acids. Germline CDR1 reads DFQATT; CDR2 reads SNEGSKA (reference sequence). General study results and limits: Expanded clonotype changes were possibly confounded by unknown donor CMV status. Among long-lived donors, naive CD4+ cells were more numerous and diversity higher than in aged donors.

Through a sample-barcoded 5' primer and a J-beta primer mix, a second PCR was run for roughly 6 to 11 cycles. TCRdb recomputed calls from the 5' RACE reads with MiXCR, one row per CDR3 protein. The table records 1.6 million or so distinct CDR3 sequences, 30% to 35% of them present only once. PBMCs numbering at least 7 million were isolated per sample. This sequence was found in a woman in her 30s in good health. This chain links TRBV20-1 with TRBJ2-1; 8 nucleotides agree with TRBD2. The sequencing sample was made of blood. This CDR3 reads CSGAKRGNEQFF. DNA for the CDR3: TGCAGTGGAGCGAAGCGGGGGAATGAGCAGTTCTTC.